The sample holds one count of the clone carrying this T cell receptor (beta chain). The treatment was: 15 to 20 received Ad26.COV2.S at low or high dose, single or two shots; five or six received placebo; per-sample allocation not given. Each sample was drawn 63 days after the first injection (of vaccine or placebo). Within Boston, the person who donated was an adult of 18-55 years. These data belong to a study of Ad26.COV2.S vaccination and SARS-CoV-2 variants. The wider study: Doses of Ad26.COV2.S were injected into muscle once or twice, 56 days apart.

Only in-frame clones appear in the TCRdb table, and some are missing; sequencing was by immunoSEQ multiplex PCR. The top ten hold roughly 3.2% of the sample, which has hundreds of thousands of clones, 80% to 90% seen once. The germline gives CDR1 SGHVS, CDR2 FNYEAQ. This CDR3 comprises 15 residues. Trimming at V came to 0 bases and at J to 6 bases, leaving 6 bases not matched to a gene. Sequenced here: peripheral blood, sampled in a trial of Ad26.COV2.S vaccine versus placebo. The sequence was collected from a person aged 18-60 years who received the Ad26.COV2.S COVID-19 vaccine or a placebo. The chain combines TRBV7-6 with TRBJ2-7; 9 bases align to TRBD1. The CDR3 sequence: CASSLARTGEGEQYF. The CDR3 bases are TGTGCCAGCAGCTTAGCGAGGACAGGGGAGGGCGAGCAGTACTTC.